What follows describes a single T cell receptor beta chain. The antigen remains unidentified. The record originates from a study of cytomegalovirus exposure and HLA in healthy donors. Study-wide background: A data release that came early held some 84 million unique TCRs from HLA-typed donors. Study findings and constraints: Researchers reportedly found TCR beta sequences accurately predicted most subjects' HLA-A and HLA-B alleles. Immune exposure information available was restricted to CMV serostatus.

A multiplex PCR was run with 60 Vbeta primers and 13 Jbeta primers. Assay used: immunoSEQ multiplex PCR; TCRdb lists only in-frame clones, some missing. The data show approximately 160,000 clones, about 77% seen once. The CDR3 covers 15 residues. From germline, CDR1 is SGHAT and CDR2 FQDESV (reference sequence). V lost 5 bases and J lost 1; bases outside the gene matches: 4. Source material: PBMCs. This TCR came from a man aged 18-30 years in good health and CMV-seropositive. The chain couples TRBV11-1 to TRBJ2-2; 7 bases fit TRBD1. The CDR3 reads CASSPRQGNTGELFF. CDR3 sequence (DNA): TGTGCCAGCAGCCCACGACAGGGGAACACCGGGGAGCTGTTTTTT. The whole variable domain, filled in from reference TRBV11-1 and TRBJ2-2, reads EAEVAQSPRYKITEKSQAVAFWCDPISGHATLYWYRQILGQGPELLVQFQDESVVDDSQLPKDRFSAERLKGVDSTLKIQPAELGDSAMYLCASSPRQGNTGELFFGEGSRLTVL.